The clone carrying this T cell receptor beta chain was picked up a small number of times. The entry originates in a study of cytomegalovirus exposure and HLA in healthy donors. The CDR3 spans 14 residues. Germline values: CDR1 MNHNS, CDR2 SASEGT. V lost 9 bases and J lost 5; bases outside the gene matches: 10. The primer mix had 60 Vbeta and 13 Jbeta primers. Method: immunoSEQ multiplex PCR; TCRdb's copy keeps in-frame clones and lacks some. This table holds just over 150,000 clones, roughly 84% found once. The specimen was PBMCs. This chain connects TRBV6-1 to TRBJ1-1, with 9 bases that match TRBD1. This TCR was sampled from a man between 18 and 35 years old in good health and CMV-seronegative. The CDR3: CASLLRDRATEAFF. The CDR3 DNA reads as TGTGCCAGTCTACTCCGGGACAGGGCGACTGAAGCTTTCTTT.